This T cell receptor beta chain comes out of a study of cytomegalovirus exposure and HLA in healthy donors. Study results and limitations: Later analysis identified a missense DCLRE1C variant that was linked to TCR beta V- and J-gene trimming. The HLA-A and HLA-B alleles of most subjects were reportedly predicted accurately from TCR beta sequences.

Germline V gives CDR1 MNHEY, CDR2 SMNVEV (reference sequence). V shed 3 bases and J 5 bases; nucleotides not matched to a gene: 1. The CDR3 spans 13 residues. This clone was found a few times. Its cognate antigen is unknown. Primers included in the PCR were 60 Vbeta and 13 Jbeta primers. Using immunoSEQ multiplex PCR, the repertoire was profiled, and TCRdb retains in-frame clones only, with some absent. The sample records over 100,000 clones, nearly 80% being singletons. This chain connects TRBV27 to TRBJ1-2, with 9 bases that match TRBD1. The sequence came from a woman aged 25 to 39 in good health and CMV-seropositive. The source material was PBMCs. The CDR3, as DNA: TGTGCCAGCAGTTTCGGGACAGGGTATGGCTACACCTTC. Translating gives CASSFGTGYGYTF.